This TCR beta chain was captured in a study of T cell responses to AZD1222 COVID-19 vaccine. The method was immunoSEQ multiplex PCR; TCRdb's version includes in-frame clones alone and lacks a portion of them. The profile shows 140,000 or so clones, about 86% of them singletons. Trimming left V 7 bases short and J 0 bases short, with 9 bases between. From germline, CDR1 is GTSNPN and CDR2 SVGIG (reference sequence). This CDR3 spans 13 amino acids. The genes are TRBV30 and TRBJ1-4; D is uncertain. The receptor was derived from an adult in good health. The sample was peripheral blood, taken on day 0 of AZD1222 vaccination. CDR3 nucleotides: TGTGCCTCACGCCTCGCAACTAATGAAAAACTGTTTTTT. It is translated as CASRLATNEKLFF.